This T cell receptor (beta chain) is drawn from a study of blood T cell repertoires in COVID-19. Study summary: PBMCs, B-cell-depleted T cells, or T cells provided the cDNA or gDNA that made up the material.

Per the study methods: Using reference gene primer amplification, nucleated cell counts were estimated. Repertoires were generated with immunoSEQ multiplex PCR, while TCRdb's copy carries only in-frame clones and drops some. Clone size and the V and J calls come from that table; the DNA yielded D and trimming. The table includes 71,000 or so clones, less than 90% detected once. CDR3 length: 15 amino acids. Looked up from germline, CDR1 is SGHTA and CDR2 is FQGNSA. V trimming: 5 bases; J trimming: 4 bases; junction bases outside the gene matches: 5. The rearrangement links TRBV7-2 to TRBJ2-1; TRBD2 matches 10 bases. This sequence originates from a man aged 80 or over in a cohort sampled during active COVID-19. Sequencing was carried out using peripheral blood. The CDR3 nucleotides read TGTGCCAGCAGCACCGGGACTAGCGAGTACAATGAGCAGTTCTTC. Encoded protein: CASSTGTSEYNEQFF.